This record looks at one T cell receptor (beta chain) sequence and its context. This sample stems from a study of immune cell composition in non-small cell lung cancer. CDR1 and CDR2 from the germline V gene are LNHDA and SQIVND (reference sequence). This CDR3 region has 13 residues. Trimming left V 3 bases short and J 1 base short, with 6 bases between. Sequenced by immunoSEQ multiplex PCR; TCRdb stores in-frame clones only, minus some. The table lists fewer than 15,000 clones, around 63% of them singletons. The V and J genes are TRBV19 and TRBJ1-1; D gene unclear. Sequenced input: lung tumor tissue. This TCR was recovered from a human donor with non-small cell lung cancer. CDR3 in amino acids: CASSIYENTEAFF. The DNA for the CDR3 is TGTGCCAGTAGTATCTACGAGAACACTGAAGCTTTCTTT.